This is a list of T cell receptor beta chains from one sample in a study of CD8 T cells in ankylosing spondylitis. TCRdb re-called the 5' RACE reads through MiXCR, storing one row per CDR3 protein. The data contain fewer than 550,000 distinct CDR3 sequences, roughly 5.2% of them singletons. Sequencing was carried out using blood, either unsorted or a sorted T cell fraction (not recorded which). The receptors were sampled from a male donor with ankylosing spondylitis. Both conserved end residues are part of each CDR3. D genes are given only for firm matches. Size tells how often a clone was seen (once, few, many) or the class of an expanded clone, and some rows leave it out.

j_gene: TRBJ2-1
abundance: many
d_gene: TRBD2
v_gene: TRBV2
CDR3aa: CASSELAGDNEQFF
CDR3nt: TGTGCCAGCAGTGAATTAGCGGGAGACAATGAGCAGTTCTTC

j_gene: TRBJ2-5
abundance: -
d_gene: -
v_gene: TRBV4-2
CDR3aa: CASGPLLGQTQETQYF
CDR3nt: TGTGCCAGCGGCCCCCTGCTTGGACAGACGCAAGAGACCCAGTACTTC

j_gene: TRBJ2-1
abundance: many
d_gene: -
v_gene: TRBV5-1
CDR3aa: CASSNIGNEQFF
CDR3nt: TGCGCCAGCAGCAATATCGGGAATGAGCAGTTCTTC

j_gene: TRBJ1-2
abundance: many
d_gene: -
v_gene: TRBV5-6
CDR3aa: CASSETPDGKGGGYTF
CDR3nt: TGTGCCAGCAGCGAGACTCCCGACGGAAAAGGAGGAGGCTACACCTTC

j_gene: TRBJ2-1
abundance: many
d_gene: TRBD2
v_gene: TRBV11-1
CDR3aa: CASSLKGRVAGAVNEQFF
CDR3nt: TGTGCCAGCAGCTTAAAGGGGCGCGTAGCGGGAGCTGTCAATGAGCAGTTCTTC

j_gene: TRBJ1-2
abundance: -
d_gene: -
v_gene: TRBV4-2
CDR3aa: CASSQDGRGTGYTF
CDR3nt: TGTGCCAGCAGCCAAGATGGGAGGGGAACCGGCTACACCTTC

j_gene: TRBJ1-1
abundance: many
d_gene: -
v_gene: TRBV5-1
CDR3aa: CASQVDLNTEAFF
CDR3nt: TGCGCCAGCCAGGTGGATTTAAACACTGAAGCTTTCTTT

j_gene: TRBJ1-6
abundance: many
d_gene: TRBD1
v_gene: TRBV6-6
CDR3aa: CASSQGGNSPLHF
CDR3nt: TGTGCCAGCAGCCAGGGGGGGAATTCACCCCTCCACTTT

j_gene: TRBJ1-4
abundance: many
d_gene: -
v_gene: TRBV4-3
CDR3aa: CASSPRTTFNTRREKLFF
CDR3nt: TGCGCCAGCAGCCCAAGGACGACGTTTAACACCCGACGGGAAAAACTGTTTTTT

j_gene: TRBJ2-1
abundance: many
d_gene: TRBD1
v_gene: TRBV27
CDR3aa: CASTGTGANNEQFF
CDR3nt: TGTGCCAGCACCGGGACAGGGGCTAACAATGAGCAGTTCTTC

j_gene: TRBJ1-2
abundance: many
d_gene: TRBD1
v_gene: TRBV20-1
CDR3aa: CSASDGRGKLSGYTF
CDR3nt: TGCAGTGCTAGTGATGGCAGGGGGAAATTAAGTGGCTACACCTTC

j_gene: TRBJ2-7
abundance: many
d_gene: TRBD2
v_gene: TRBV28
CDR3aa: CASSSGLYRYEQYF
CDR3nt: TGTGCCAGCAGTTCGGGACTATATCGGTACGAGCAGTACTTC

j_gene: TRBJ1-4
abundance: few
d_gene: -
v_gene: TRBV7-3
CDR3aa: CASIHPMQVNEKLFF
CDR3nt: TGTGCCAGCATCCACCCCATGCAGGTGAATGAAAAACTGTTTTTT

j_gene: TRBJ2-1
abundance: many
d_gene: TRBD2
v_gene: TRBV24-1
CDR3aa: CATSGPSGVSSYNEQFF
CDR3nt: TGTGCCACCAGTGGGCCTAGCGGGGTAAGCTCCTACAATGAGCAGTTCTTC

j_gene: TRBJ1-2
abundance: many
d_gene: -
v_gene: TRBV29-1
CDR3aa: CSVEGGYGYTF
CDR3nt: TGCAGCGTTGAAGGTGGCTATGGCTACACCTTC

j_gene: TRBJ2-3
abundance: -
d_gene: TRBD2
v_gene: TRBV5-1
CDR3aa: CASSLQTSGASTDTQYF
CDR3nt: TGCGCCAGCAGCTTACAGACTAGCGGGGCTAGCACAGATACGCAGTATTTT

j_gene: TRBJ2-1
abundance: many
d_gene: -
v_gene: TRBV20-1
CDR3aa: CSASAPPGSSYNEQFF
CDR3nt: TGCAGTGCTAGTGCCCCTCCGGGGAGCTCCTACAATGAGCAGTTCTTC

j_gene: TRBJ2-1
abundance: -
d_gene: -
v_gene: TRBV20-1
CDR3aa: CSARGRTGNEQFF
CDR3nt: TGCAGTGCTAGAGGTAGAACAGGGAATGAGCAGTTCTTC

j_gene: TRBJ1-1
abundance: once
d_gene: -
v_gene: TRBV12-3/TRBV12-4
CDR3aa: CASSSRGTANTEAFF
CDR3nt: TGTGCCAGCAGTTCCCGGGGGACTGCGAACACTGAAGCTTTCTTT

j_gene: TRBJ2-5
abundance: many
d_gene: -
v_gene: TRBV20-1
CDR3aa: CSAPPPGLQETQYF
CDR3nt: TGCAGTGCTCCCCCTCCGGGACTGCAAGAGACCCAGTACTTC

j_gene: TRBJ1-1
abundance: many
d_gene: -
v_gene: TRBV20-1
CDR3aa: CSARDEGMNTEAFF
CDR3nt: TGCAGTGCTAGAGACGAGGGGATGAACACTGAAGCTTTCTTT

j_gene: TRBJ1-1
abundance: few
d_gene: TRBD1
v_gene: TRBV3-1
CDR3aa: CASSRQTGGMTLF
CDR3nt: TGTGCCAGCAGCCGTCAAACAGGGGGCATGACGCTCTTT

j_gene: TRBJ2-2
abundance: many
d_gene: -
v_gene: TRBV4-3
CDR3aa: CASSPRGVARTGELFF
CDR3nt: TGCGCCAGCAGCCCAAGAGGGGTAGCGAGAACCGGGGAGCTGTTTTTT

j_gene: TRBJ2-7
abundance: many
d_gene: TRBD1
v_gene: TRBV5-1
CDR3aa: CASSPRQGTFYEQYF
CDR3nt: TGCGCCAGCAGCCCCAGACAGGGGACCTTCTACGAGCAGTACTTC

j_gene: TRBJ2-7
abundance: -
d_gene: -
v_gene: TRBV6-1
CDR3aa: CASSPLWLEPYEQYF
CDR3nt: TGTGCCAGCAGTCCCTTGTGGCTAGAACCCTACGAGCAGTACTTC

j_gene: TRBJ1-5
abundance: few
d_gene: TRBD1
v_gene: TRBV5-1
CDR3aa: CASSRGTEYNQPQHF
CDR3nt: TGCGCCAGCAGCCGGGGGACAGAGTACAATCAGCCCCAGCATTTT

j_gene: TRBJ1-2
abundance: many
d_gene: -
v_gene: TRBV28
CDR3aa: CASSFVQGTSHTF
CDR3nt: TGTGCCAGCAGTTTTGTACAGGGAACAAGCCACACCTTC

j_gene: TRBJ2-1
abundance: -
d_gene: TRBD2
v_gene: TRBV2
CDR3aa: CASSAYYSGLGYNEQFF
CDR3nt: TGTGCCAGCAGTGCCTATTATTCAGGACTAGGATACAATGAGCAGTTCTTC

j_gene: TRBJ2-5
abundance: many
d_gene: -
v_gene: TRBV7-2
CDR3aa: CASSLTDQETQYF
CDR3nt: TGTGCCAGCAGCCTGACGGATCAAGAGACCCAGTACTTC

j_gene: TRBJ2-3
abundance: many
d_gene: -
v_gene: TRBV9
CDR3aa: CASSTPGVELDTQYF
CDR3nt: TGTGCCAGCAGCACACCGGGAGTCGAGTTAGATACGCAGTATTTT

j_gene: TRBJ2-7
abundance: many
d_gene: -
v_gene: TRBV27
CDR3aa: CASSLFASSYEQYF
CDR3nt: TGTGCCAGCAGTTTATTCGCCAGTTCCTACGAGCAGTACTTC

j_gene: TRBJ2-1
abundance: -
d_gene: -
v_gene: TRBV9
CDR3aa: CASSVDFRWGHEQFF
CDR3nt: TGTGCCAGCAGCGTAGACTTTCGGTGGGGCCATGAGCAGTTCTTC

j_gene: TRBJ2-1
abundance: many
d_gene: TRBD2
v_gene: TRBV12-3/TRBV12-4
CDR3aa: CASSWGGTGEQFF
CDR3nt: TGTGCCAGCAGTTGGGGAGGGACTGGTGAGCAGTTCTTC

j_gene: TRBJ1-2
abundance: many
d_gene: -
v_gene: TRBV6-2/TRBV6-3
CDR3aa: CASSPPVSNGYTF
CDR3nt: TGTGCCAGCAGTCCCCCTGTGTCGAATGGCTACACCTTC

j_gene: TRBJ2-5
abundance: -
d_gene: TRBD1
v_gene: TRBV14
CDR3aa: CASSQGEQGISETQYF
CDR3nt: TGTGCCAGCAGCCAAGGGGAACAGGGGATATCGGAGACCCAGTACTTC

j_gene: TRBJ2-7
abundance: many
d_gene: -
v_gene: TRBV20-1
CDR3aa: CSARGRSSYEQYF
CDR3nt: TGCAGTGCTAGAGGTAGGAGCTCCTACGAGCAGTACTTC

j_gene: TRBJ1-1
abundance: -
d_gene: -
v_gene: TRBV7-8
CDR3aa: CASGPGWAGPAEAFF
CDR3nt: TGTGCCAGCGGCCCCGGGTGGGCAGGTCCCGCTGAAGCTTTCTTT

j_gene: TRBJ1-5
abundance: many
d_gene: -
v_gene: TRBV7-9
CDR3aa: CASSHGRNQPQHF
CDR3nt: TGTGCCAGCAGCCACGGGAGGAATCAGCCCCAGCATTTT

j_gene: TRBJ2-5
abundance: many
d_gene: TRBD1
v_gene: TRBV7-2
CDR3aa: CASSFSGGETQYF
CDR3nt: TGTGCCAGCAGCTTCTCAGGGGGAGAGACCCAGTACTTC

j_gene: TRBJ1-1
abundance: many
d_gene: TRBD1
v_gene: TRBV5-1
CDR3aa: CASSLRQGARVEAFF
CDR3nt: TGCGCCAGCAGCTTAAGACAGGGAGCGAGGGTTGAAGCTTTCTTT

j_gene: TRBJ2-7
abundance: many
d_gene: TRBD1
v_gene: TRBV4-3
CDR3aa: CASSQELRQGAYEQYF
CDR3nt: TGCGCCAGCAGCCAAGAGTTGCGACAGGGGGCATACGAGCAGTACTTC

j_gene: TRBJ2-7
abundance: many
d_gene: -
v_gene: TRBV29-1
CDR3aa: CSVEEGLDEQYF
CDR3nt: TGCAGCGTTGAAGAGGGATTAGACGAGCAGTACTTC

j_gene: TRBJ1-1
abundance: many
d_gene: -
v_gene: TRBV27
CDR3aa: CASSFEVNTEAFF
CDR3nt: TGTGCCAGCAGTTTCGAGGTTAACACTGAAGCTTTCTTT

j_gene: TRBJ2-3
abundance: many
d_gene: -
v_gene: TRBV11-2
CDR3aa: CASSLGDLSLTPGDTQYF
CDR3nt: TGTGCCAGCAGCTTAGGAGACTTGAGTTTGACGCCTGGAGATACGCAGTATTTT

j_gene: TRBJ1-5
abundance: -
d_gene: -
v_gene: TRBV18
CDR3aa: CASSPQEGMGQPQHF
CDR3nt: TGTGCCAGCTCACCACAGGAAGGGATGGGTCAGCCCCAGCATTTT

j_gene: TRBJ2-1
abundance: many
d_gene: TRBD1
v_gene: TRBV10-3
CDR3aa: CAINGQGGHNEQFF
CDR3nt: TGTGCCATCAACGGACAGGGGGGGCACAATGAGCAGTTCTTC

j_gene: TRBJ2-7
abundance: -
d_gene: -
v_gene: TRBV20-1
CDR3aa: CSARGGGPGSFEQYF
CDR3nt: TGCAGTGCTAGAGGAGGGGGTCCCGGCTCCTTCGAGCAGTACTTC

j_gene: TRBJ1-2
abundance: many
d_gene: -
v_gene: TRBV20-1
CDR3aa: CSARDGEAGWYYGYTF
CDR3nt: TGCAGTGCTAGAGATGGGGAGGCAGGGTGGTACTATGGCTACACCTTC

j_gene: TRBJ1-2
abundance: many
d_gene: -
v_gene: TRBV12-3/TRBV12-4
CDR3aa: CASTSTVYGYTF
CDR3nt: TGTGCCAGCACCTCGACAGTATATGGCTACACCTTC

j_gene: TRBJ2-1
abundance: few
d_gene: TRBD2
v_gene: TRBV20-1
CDR3aa: CSAVALAESYNEQFF
CDR3nt: TGCAGTGCTGTCGCTCTAGCGGAGTCCTACAATGAGCAGTTCTTC

j_gene: TRBJ2-5
abundance: few
d_gene: -
v_gene: TRBV11-2
CDR3aa: CASSPFAGGRETQYF
CDR3nt: TGTGCCAGCAGCCCTTTTGCAGGCGGGCGAGAGACCCAGTACTTC

j_gene: TRBJ1-5
abundance: few
d_gene: -
v_gene: TRBV2
CDR3aa: CASSGLLGSNQPQHF
CDR3nt: TGTGCCAGCAGTGGTTTATTGGGGAGCAATCAGCCCCAGCATTTT

j_gene: TRBJ1-1
abundance: many
d_gene: -
v_gene: TRBV15
CDR3aa: CATSRGDENTEAFF
CDR3nt: TGTGCCACCAGCAGAGGGGATGAAAACACTGAAGCTTTCTTT

j_gene: TRBJ1-2
abundance: many
d_gene: TRBD1
v_gene: TRBV9
CDR3aa: CASSTGTGRRGYTF
CDR3nt: TGTGCCAGCAGCACCGGGACAGGGAGGCGCGGCTACACCTTC

j_gene: TRBJ2-5
abundance: few
d_gene: -
v_gene: TRBV3-1
CDR3aa: CASSLHGGSQETQYF
CDR3nt: TGTGCCAGCAGCCTTCACGGAGGGAGCCAAGAGACCCAGTACTTC

j_gene: TRBJ1-1
abundance: many
d_gene: TRBD1
v_gene: TRBV4-3
CDR3aa: CASSRERDREAFF
CDR3nt: TGCGCCAGCTCAAGAGAAAGGGACAGGGAGGCTTTCTTT

j_gene: TRBJ1-4
abundance: many
d_gene: TRBD1
v_gene: TRBV7-2
CDR3aa: CASSLRTGAREKLFF
CDR3nt: TGTGCCAGCAGCCTACGGACAGGGGCTAGAGAAAAACTGTTTTTT

j_gene: TRBJ1-2
abundance: many
d_gene: -
v_gene: TRBV4-3
CDR3aa: CASSQDQMDPKGGYTF
CDR3nt: TGCGCCAGCAGCCAAGACCAGATGGATCCTAAAGGAGGCTACACCTTC

j_gene: TRBJ2-6
abundance: -
d_gene: -
v_gene: TRBV11-2
CDR3aa: CASSWGGAYSSGANVLTF
CDR3nt: TGTGCCAGCAGCTGGGGTGGAGCGTACAGCTCTGGGGCCAACGTCCTGACTTTC

j_gene: TRBJ2-7
abundance: many
d_gene: -
v_gene: TRBV6-2/TRBV6-3
CDR3aa: CASSYASTGLRQYEQYF
CDR3nt: TGTGCCAGCAGTTACGCATCGACGGGACTTCGCCAATACGAGCAGTACTTC